This T cell receptor (beta chain) came from a study of metastatic and nonmetastatic thyroid tumors. TCRdb reanalyzed the PCR reads with MiXCR. The sample has 30,000 to 40,000 clones; roughly 35% are singletons. Within the sample, this clone is large (0.1 to 1%). Thyroid surgery had not been preceded by any treatment in any patient. Material: tumor tissue. The TCR comes from a female donor with papillary thyroid cancer or a benign thyroid nodule (not recorded which). Some clones in this sample may be carry-over from other donors' samples.

CDR3 protein: CASPRQGGYNEQFF. CDR3 bases: TGTGCCAGCCCCCGGCAGGGGGGGTACAATGAGCAGTTCTTC. The V and J genes are TRBV27 and TRBJ2-1; tentatively, D is TRBD1 or TRBD2 (7 bases each). The germline V and J ends were trimmed by 8 bases and 4 bases, with 15 bases remaining between them. This CDR3 has 14 amino acids. Per the germline V gene, CDR1 is MNHEY and CDR2 is SMNVEV (reference sequence).